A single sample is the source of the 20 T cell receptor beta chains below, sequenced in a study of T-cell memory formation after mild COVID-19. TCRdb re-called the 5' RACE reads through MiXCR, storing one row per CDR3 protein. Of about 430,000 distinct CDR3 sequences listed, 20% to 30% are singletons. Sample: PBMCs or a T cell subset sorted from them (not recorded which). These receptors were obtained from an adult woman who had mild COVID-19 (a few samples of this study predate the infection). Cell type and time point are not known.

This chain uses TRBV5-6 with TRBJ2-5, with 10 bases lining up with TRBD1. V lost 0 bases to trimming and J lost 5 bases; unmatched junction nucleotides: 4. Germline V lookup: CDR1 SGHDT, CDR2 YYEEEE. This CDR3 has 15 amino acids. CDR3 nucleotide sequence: TGTGCCAGCAGCTTGGTCGGACAGGGGGTGGAGACCCAGTACTTC. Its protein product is CASSLVGQGVETQYF.

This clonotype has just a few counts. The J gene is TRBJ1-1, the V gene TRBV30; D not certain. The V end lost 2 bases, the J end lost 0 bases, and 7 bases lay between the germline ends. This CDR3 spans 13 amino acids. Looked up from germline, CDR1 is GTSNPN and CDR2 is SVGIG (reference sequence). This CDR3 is CAWSPQMNTEAFF. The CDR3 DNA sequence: TGTGCCTGGAGTCCACAGATGAACACTGAAGCTTTCTTT.

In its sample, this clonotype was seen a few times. CDR3 in amino acids: CASSSTGGIEAFF. The CDR3 nucleotides are TGTGCCAGCAGTTCGACAGGCGGGATTGAAGCTTTCTTT. This rearrangement joins TRBV6-5 to TRBJ1-1, with a weak D call TRBD1 (6 bases). The CDR3 runs to 13 residues. In germline, CDR1 is MNHEY, CDR2 SVGAGI. Trimming removed 4 bases at V and 7 bases at J, with 13 bases between.

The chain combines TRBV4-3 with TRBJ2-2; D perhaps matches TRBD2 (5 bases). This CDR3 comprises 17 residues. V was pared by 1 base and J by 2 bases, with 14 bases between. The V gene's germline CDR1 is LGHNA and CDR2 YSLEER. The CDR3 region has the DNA TGCGCCAGCAGCCAAGGATTCACTAGTGGTAACACCGGGGAGCTGTTTTTT. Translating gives CASSQGFTSGNTGELFF.

The chain's CDR3 is CASSLTSGKGDTQYF. In DNA form, the CDR3 reads TGTGCCAGCAGCCTCACTAGCGGGAAGGGGGATACGCAGTATTTT. The chain employs TRBV14 and TRBJ2-3, with TRBD2 identical over 10 bases. Looked up from germline, CDR1 is SGHDN and CDR2 is FVKESK. The CDR3 is 15 residues long. V shed 4 bases and J 6 bases; nucleotides not matched to a gene: 7. The full variable domain, with the rest looked up from reference TRBV14 and TRBJ2-3, is EAGVTQFPSHSVIEKGQTVTLRCDPISGHDNLYWYRRVMGKEIKFLLHFVKESKQDESGMPNNRFLAERTGGTYSTLKVQPAELEDSGVYFCASSLTSGKGDTQYFGPGTRLTVL.

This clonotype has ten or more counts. The CDR3 nucleotides are TGTGCCAGCAGCTTAGGGTTAGCGGGATACGAGCAGTACTTC. It specifies CASSLGLAGYEQYF. The genes are TRBV7-2 and TRBJ2-7; the match to TRBD2 covers 8 bases. The CDR3 spans 14 residues. Trimming at V came to 1 base and at J to 4 bases, leaving 3 bases not matched to a gene. Germline V gives CDR1 SGHTA, CDR2 FQGNSA.

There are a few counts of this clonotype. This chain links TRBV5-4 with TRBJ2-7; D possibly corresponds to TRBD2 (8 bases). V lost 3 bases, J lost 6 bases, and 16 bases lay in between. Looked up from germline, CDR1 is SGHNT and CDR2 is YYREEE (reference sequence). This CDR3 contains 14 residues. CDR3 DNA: TGTGCCAGCAGCTCCGGGAGGGGGCCTTCCGAGCAGTACTTC. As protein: CASSSGRGPSEQYF.

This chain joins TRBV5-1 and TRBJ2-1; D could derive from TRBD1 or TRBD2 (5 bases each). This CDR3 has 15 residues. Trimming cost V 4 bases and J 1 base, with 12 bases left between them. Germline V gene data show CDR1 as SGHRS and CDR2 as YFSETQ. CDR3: CASSPGAPSYNEQFF. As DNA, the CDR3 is TGCGCCAGCAGCCCCGGGGCCCCATCCTACAATGAGCAGTTCTTC.

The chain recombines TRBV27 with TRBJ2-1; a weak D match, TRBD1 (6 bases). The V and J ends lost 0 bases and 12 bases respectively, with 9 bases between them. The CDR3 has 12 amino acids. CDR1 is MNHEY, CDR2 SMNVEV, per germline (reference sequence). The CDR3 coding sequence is TGTGCCAGCAGTTTATCGGGGGCTGTGCAGTTCTTC. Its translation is CASSLSGAVQFF.

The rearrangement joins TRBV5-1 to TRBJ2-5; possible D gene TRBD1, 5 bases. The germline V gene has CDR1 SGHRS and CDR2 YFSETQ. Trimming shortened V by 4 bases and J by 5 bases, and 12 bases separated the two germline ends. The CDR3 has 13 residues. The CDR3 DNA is TGCGCCAGCAGCGCTGACAGTCGGGAGACCCAGTACTTC. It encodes CASSADSRETQYF. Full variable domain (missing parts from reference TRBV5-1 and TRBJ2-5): KAGVTQTPRYLIKTRGQQVTLSCSPISGHRSVSWYQQTPGQGLQFLFEYFSETQRNKGNFPGRFSGRQFSNSRSEMNVSTLELGDSALYLCASSADSRETQYFGPGTRLLVL.

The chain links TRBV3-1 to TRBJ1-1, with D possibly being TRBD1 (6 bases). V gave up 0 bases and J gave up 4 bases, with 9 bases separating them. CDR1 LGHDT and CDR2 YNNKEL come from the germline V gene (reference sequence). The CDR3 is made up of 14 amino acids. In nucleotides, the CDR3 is TGTGCCAGCAGCCAAGACACAGGGACCACTGAAGCTTTCTTT. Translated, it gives CASSQDTGTTEAFF.

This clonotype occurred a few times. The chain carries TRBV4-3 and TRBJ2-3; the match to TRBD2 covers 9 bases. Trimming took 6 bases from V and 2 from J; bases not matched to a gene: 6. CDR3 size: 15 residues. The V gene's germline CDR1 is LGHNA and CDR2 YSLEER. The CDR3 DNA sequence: TGCGCCAGCAGTGCGGGACTAGCTTACACAGATACGCAGTATTTT. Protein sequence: CASSAGLAYTDTQYF.

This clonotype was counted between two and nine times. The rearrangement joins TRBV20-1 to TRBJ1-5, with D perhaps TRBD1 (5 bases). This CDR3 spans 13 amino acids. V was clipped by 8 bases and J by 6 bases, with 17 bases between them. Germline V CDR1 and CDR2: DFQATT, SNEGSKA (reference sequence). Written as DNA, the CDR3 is TGCAGTCCCGGCGGGGGGAGCGGTCAGCCCCAGCATTTT. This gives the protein CSPGGGSGQPQHF.

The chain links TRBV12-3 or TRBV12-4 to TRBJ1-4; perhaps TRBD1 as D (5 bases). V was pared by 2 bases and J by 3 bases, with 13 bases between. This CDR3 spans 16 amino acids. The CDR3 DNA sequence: TGTGCCAGCAGTTTAAGGGGACCGGCGGCTAATGAAAAACTGTTTTTT. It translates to CASSLRGPAANEKLFF.

CDR3 loop: CASSYLTGSGQPQHF. As DNA, the CDR3 is TGTGCCAGCAGCTACCTGACAGGGTCTGGGCAGCCCCAGCATTTT. The chain links TRBV11-2 to TRBJ1-5; TRBD1 matches 7 bases. From germline, CDR1 is SGHAT and CDR2 FQNNGV. V was pared by 4 bases and J by 7 bases, with 10 bases of the junction left unmatched. This CDR3 has 15 amino acids.

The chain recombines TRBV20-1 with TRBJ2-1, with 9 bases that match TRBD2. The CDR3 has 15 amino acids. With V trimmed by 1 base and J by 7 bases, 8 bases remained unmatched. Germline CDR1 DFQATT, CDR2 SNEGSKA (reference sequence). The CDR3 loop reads CSARGTAGGLNEQFF. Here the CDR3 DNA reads TGCAGTGCTAGAGGCACAGCGGGAGGATTAAATGAGCAGTTCTTC.

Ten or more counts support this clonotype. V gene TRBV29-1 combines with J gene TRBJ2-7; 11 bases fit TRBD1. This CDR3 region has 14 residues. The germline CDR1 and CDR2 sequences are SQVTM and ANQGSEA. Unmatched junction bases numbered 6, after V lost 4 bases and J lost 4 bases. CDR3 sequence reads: CSVVDRGRRYEQYF. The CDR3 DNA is TGCAGCGTTGTGGACAGGGGGCGAAGGTACGAGCAGTACTTC.

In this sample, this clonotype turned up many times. As DNA, the CDR3 is TGTGCCAGCAGCCGGGAGAGACGGGAGGACGAGCAGTACTTC. Translating gives CASSRERREDEQYF. This chain uses TRBV5-6 with TRBJ2-7, with 7 bases fitting TRBD2. This CDR3 comprises 14 residues. V gave up 4 bases and J gave up 5 bases; unmatched junction bases: 9. Germline values: CDR1 SGHDT, CDR2 YYEEEE.

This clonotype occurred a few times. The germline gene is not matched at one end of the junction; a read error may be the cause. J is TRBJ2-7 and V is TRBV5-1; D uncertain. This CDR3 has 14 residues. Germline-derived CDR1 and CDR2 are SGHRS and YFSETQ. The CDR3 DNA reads TGCGCCAGCACCTTGACACAGCCGAACTACGAGCAGTACTTC. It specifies CASTLTQPNYEQYF. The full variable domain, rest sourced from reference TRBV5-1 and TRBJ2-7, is KAGVTQTPRYLIKTRGQQVTLSCSPISGHRSVSWYQQTPGQGLQFLFEYFSETQRNKGNFPGRFSGRQFSNSRSEMNVSTLELGDSALYLCASTLTQPNYEQYFGPGTRLTVT.

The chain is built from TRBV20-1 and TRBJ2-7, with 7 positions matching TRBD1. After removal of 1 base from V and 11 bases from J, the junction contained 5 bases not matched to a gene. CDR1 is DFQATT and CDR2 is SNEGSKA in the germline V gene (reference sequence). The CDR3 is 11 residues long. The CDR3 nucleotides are TGCAGTGCTAGAGGAACAGGGGTGGAGTACTTC. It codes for CSARGTGVEYF.